This T cell receptor beta chain emerged from a study of CD8+CD57+ T cells in acquired aplastic anemia. Notes on the study in general: Overlapping CD8+ CDR3 repertoires of patients and controls contained roughly 29 shared sequences.

This clonotype was found many times. Its antigen is unidentified. Whoever was chosen for sequencing had shown CD8+CD57+ cell expansion by flow cytometry. Patients uniformly had severe acquired aplastic anemia. The V end lost 0 bases, the J end lost 6 bases, and 7 bases lay between the germline ends. This CDR3 spans 14 amino acids. From germline, CDR1 is KGHDR and CDR2 SFDVKD. Using genomic DNA as the template, TCR beta VDJ and CDR3 profiling was carried out. TCRdb reprocessed the reads via MiXCR and lists one record per CDR3 protein. The sample includes just over 200,000 distinct CDR3 sequences, less than 75% seen only once; the top ten take about 60%.

Specimen: sorted CD4+, CD8+, or CD8+CD57+ T cells (not recorded which) from PBMCs. The gene calls are TRBV24-1 and TRBJ2-2; D possibly corresponds to TRBD2 (6 bases). The source of this sequence is a human donor with aplastic anemia. This chain's CDR3 is CATSDLPGAGELFF. The DNA for the CDR3 is TGTGCCACCAGTGATTTGCCGGGGGCCGGGGAGCTGTTTTTT.